A selection of T cell receptor beta chains follows, all from one sample in a study of cytomegalovirus exposure and HLA in healthy donors. Here immunoSEQ multiplex PCR was the method, and the copy in TCRdb shows in-frame clones only, minus some. In the table there are tens of thousands of clones, 60% to 75% of which are singletons. The sample taken for sequencing was PBMCs. The origin of the receptors is a middle-aged man in good health and CMV-seronegative. The CDR3 runs from the conserved cysteine through the conserved F or W. A D gene is named only where the DNA matches it firmly. Size is omitted from some rows. Given values are once, few, many or a class for expanded clones.

j_call | d_call | clone_size | v_call | cdr3_aa | cdr3_nt
TRBJ2-6 | . | . | TRBV6-1 | CATLQGGGANVLTF | TGTGCCACCCTACAGGGCGGTGGGGCCAACGTCCTGACTTTC
TRBJ2-3 | TRBD1 | . | TRBV7-2 | CASSWGTGVSTDTQYF | TGTGCCAGCAGCTGGGGAACAGGGGTGAGCACAGATACGCAGTATTTT
TRBJ2-2 | . | few | TRBV4-3 | CASSQDTNTGELFF | TGCGCCAGCAGCCAAGATACGAACACCGGGGAGCTGTTTTTT
TRBJ2-7 | . | . | TRBV5-4 | CASNSAGGEQYF | TGTGCCAGCAATTCCGCCGGGGGCGAGCAGTACTTC
TRBJ2-7 | TRBD2 | . | TRBV30 | CAWSIGTSGDYEQYF | TGTGCCTGGAGTATCGGGACTAGCGGGGATTACGAGCAGTACTTC
TRBJ2-6 | . | . | TRBV7-2 | CAARGSGANVLTF | TGTGCAGCTCGGGGCTCTGGGGCCAACGTCCTGACTTTC
TRBJ1-1 | . | . | TRBV27 | CASSSGVYTEAFF | TGTGCCAGCAGTTCAGGGGTATACACTGAAGCTTTCTTT
TRBJ2-1 | TRBD1 | . | TRBV28 | CASSLPPGQHNEQFF | TGTGCCAGCAGTCTCCCCCCGGGACAGCACAATGAGCAGTTCTTC
TRBJ2-2 | TRBD2 | . | TRBV4-1 | CASSQRLAGGYTGELFF | TGCGCCAGCAGCCAACGACTAGCGGGGGGATATACCGGGGAGCTGTTTTTT
TRBJ1-3 | . | . | TRBV4-1 | CASSNSGSGNTIYF | TGCGCCAGCAGCAACTCCGGCTCTGGAAACACCATATATTTT
TRBJ2-5 | . | . | TRBV7-2 | CASSPIDGETQYF | TGTGCCAGCAGCCCCATCGACGGGGAGACCCAGTACTTC
TRBJ2-1 | TRBD2 | few | TRBV5-4 | CASSSSGSYNEQFF | TGTGCCAGCAGCTCTAGCGGCTCCTACAATGAGCAGTTCTTC
TRBJ1-1 | . | . | TRBV30 | CAWSVSGVPEAFF | TGTGCCTGGAGTGTGTCAGGGGTCCCTGAAGCTTTCTTT
TRBJ1-5 | . | . | TRBV7-9 | CASSSTHRQGINQPQHF | TGTGCCAGCAGCTCCACACATAGGCAGGGCATAAATCAGCCCCAGCATTTT
TRBJ2-7 | TRBD1 | once | TRBV9 | CASSGTGAGGYEQYF | TGTGCCAGCAGCGGGACAGGGGCCGGGGGCTACGAGCAGTACTTC
TRBJ2-5 | . | . | TRBV4-3 | CASSQDIGGEEETQYF | TGCGCCAGCAGCCAAGACATAGGCGGGGAAGAAGAGACCCAGTACTTC
TRBJ1-5 | . | . | TRBV4-1 | CASSQDPGGGQPQHF | TGCGCCAGCAGCCAAGATCCGGGGGGCGGTCAGCCCCAGCATTTT
TRBJ2-2 | . | once | TRBV7-6 | CASSSLDTQNTGELFF | TGTGCCAGCAGCTCGTTGGACACCCAGAACACCGGGGAGCTGTTTTTT
TRBJ1-2 | . | . | TRBV4-1 | CASSQNRDSNYGYTF | TGCGCCAGCAGCCAAAACAGGGATTCTAACTATGGCTACACCTTC
TRBJ2-2 | TRBD2 | . | TRBV4-2 | CASSPLSGGGTGELFF | TGTGCCAGCAGCCCTCTTAGCGGGGGCGGTACCGGGGAGCTGTTTTTT
TRBJ1-5 | . | . | TRBV30 | CAWRQGGNQPQHF | TGTGCCTGGAGGCAGGGCGGCAATCAGCCCCAGCATTTT
TRBJ1-2 | TRBD1 | few | TRBV2 | CASSGTGYGYTF | TGTGCCAGCAGTGGGACAGGGTATGGCTACACCTTC
TRBJ1-2 | TRBD1 | . | TRBV5-4 | CASSLPGQETYGYTF | TGTGCCAGCAGCTTGCCGGGACAGGAGACCTATGGCTACACCTTC
TRBJ2-5 | . | few | TRBV30 | CAWNDFLEGGETQYF | TGTGCCTGGAACGACTTCCTAGAAGGTGGAGAGACCCAGTACTTC
TRBJ1-1 | . | few | TRBV2 | CASSEMGAGTEAFF | TGTGCCAGCAGTGAAATGGGGGCCGGCACTGAAGCTTTCTTT
TRBJ1-2 | TRBD1 | . | TRBV5-6 | CASSYRQGVGNYGYTF | TGTGCCAGCAGCTACCGACAGGGGGTTGGGAACTATGGCTACACCTTC
TRBJ2-2 | TRBD2 | . | TRBV5-1 | CASSLALADTGELFF | TGCGCCAGCAGCTTGGCGCTAGCGGACACCGGGGAGCTGTTTTTT
TRBJ1-5 | TRBD1 | . | TRBV10-3 | CAISADRGEQPQHF | TGTGCCATCAGTGCGGACAGGGGGGAACAGCCCCAGCATTTT
TRBJ1-6 | . | few | TRBV4-2 | CASSQDFTGNSPLHF | TGTGCCAGCAGCCAAGATTTCACGGGGAATTCACCCCTCCACTTT
TRBJ1-1 | TRBD1 | . | TRBV5-1 | CASSLTQTGGTEAFF | TGCGCCAGCAGCTTGACCCAGACAGGGGGAACTGAAGCTTTCTTT
TRBJ1-1 | . | once | TRBV2 | CASSDTSQNTEAFF | TGTGCCAGCAGTGATACTAGCCAGAACACTGAAGCTTTCTTT
TRBJ2-5 | . | . | TRBV5-4 | CASRRNEGPQETQYF | TGTGCCAGCAGGCGAAACGAGGGCCCCCAAGAGACCCAGTACTTC
TRBJ1-5 | . | . | TRBV30 | CAWSGGNSGDNQPQHF | TGTGCCTGGAGTGGCGGTAATTCAGGGGACAATCAGCCCCAGCATTTT
TRBJ2-1 | . | . | TRBV7-9 | CASSLARRIEQFF | TGTGCCAGCAGCTTAGCTCGGAGGATTGAGCAGTTCTTC
TRBJ2-7 | TRBD1 | . | TRBV11-3 | CASSPGQGSTYEQYF | TGTGCCAGCAGCCCGGGACAGGGGAGTACCTACGAGCAGTACTTC
TRBJ1-2 | TRBD1 | . | TRBV5-4 | CASSLVEGANYGYTF | TGTGCCAGCAGCTTGGTGGAGGGGGCGAACTATGGCTACACCTTC
TRBJ2-7 | . | . | TRBV27 | CASSLASGVYEQYF | TGTGCCAGCAGTTTAGCGTCAGGGGTCTACGAGCAGTACTTC
TRBJ2-7 | TRBD1 | . | TRBV6-6 | CASSYSTDRADEQYF | TGTGCCAGCAGTTACTCGACGGACAGGGCCGACGAGCAGTACTTC
TRBJ1-2 | TRBD1 | . | TRBV27 | CASRDRVDGYTF | TGTGCCAGCAGGGACAGGGTGGATGGCTACACCTTC
TRBJ2-5 | . | . | TRBV7-6 | CASSLSGAETQYF | TGTGCCAGCAGCCTTAGTGGGGCCGAGACCCAGTACTTC
TRBJ2-5 | TRBD1 | . | TRBV9 | CASSARQGLAQETQYF | TGTGCCAGCAGCGCCCGACAGGGGTTGGCCCAAGAGACCCAGTACTTC
TRBJ1-2 | . | . | TRBV20-1 | CSAATGYGYTF | TGCAGTGCCGCGACAGGCTATGGCTACACCTTC
TRBJ2-6 | . | . | TRBV18 | CASSPVVGGGANVLTF | TGTGCCAGCTCACCAGTCGTCGGAGGGGGGGCCAACGTCCTGACTTTC
TRBJ1-5 | . | few | TRBV5-6 | CASSLGQDNQPQHF | TGTGCCAGCAGCTTGGGTCAGGACAATCAGCCCCAGCATTTT
TRBJ1-2 | . | once | TRBV28 | CASTPRQNGYTF | TGTGCCAGCACCCCGAGACAGAATGGCTACACCTTC
TRBJ2-2 | TRBD2 | . | TRBV5-4 | CASSAESASGVGELFF | TGTGCCAGCAGCGCCGAGTCGGCTAGCGGCGTTGGGGAGCTGTTTTTT
TRBJ2-3 | . | medium-sized | TRBV11-2 | CASSLGGPGDTQYF | TGTGCCAGCAGCTTAGGGGGGCCAGGGGATACGCAGTATTTT
TRBJ2-5 | TRBD2 | . | TRBV30 | CAWRKGTRRGETQYF | TGTGCCTGGAGGAAGGGGACTAGGCGGGGGGAGACCCAGTACTTC